This entry is about one TCR beta chain. Its cognate antigen is unknown. This sample is drawn from a study of blood T cells in healthy people across ages. Findings of the study overall: More naive CD4+ cells and higher diversity marked long-lived donors relative to aged donors. The recorded TCR beta diversity per million T cells decreased in a roughly linear manner with age.

The germline gives CDR1 LGHNA, CDR2 YNFKEQ. V lost 2 bases, J lost 0 bases, and 17 bases lay in between. CDR3 length: 18 residues. Using a J-beta primer mix together with a sample-barcoded 5' primer, a second PCR was run for roughly 7 to 11 cycles. With 12 random nucleotides, a template-switch adaptor tagged each individual cDNA molecule. TCRdb used MiXCR to reprocess the 5' RACE reads, holding one entry per CDR3 protein. The data hold approximately 900,000 distinct CDR3 sequences, with 40% to 60% observed a single time. The receptor comes from a young man in good health. The sample comprised blood. The gene calls are TRBV4-2 and TRBJ2-4, with D possibly being TRBD1 (6 bases). The CDR3 loop is CASSQSLQGSLAKNIQYF. The CDR3 DNA reads as TGTGCCAGCAGCCAAAGTTTGCAGGGGTCCCTAGCCAAAAACATTCAGTACTTC.